This T cell receptor beta chain was observed in a study of blood T cell repertoires in COVID-19. The overall study: Acute-phase and convalescent COVID-19 samples originated in the United States, Italy and Spain. In each case, the material was cDNA or gDNA derived from T cells, B-cell-depleted T cells, or PBMCs.

Per the study methods: Amplification from reference gene primers served as the basis for estimated nucleated cell counts. TCRdb's copy holds only in-frame clones and misses some; the assay was immunoSEQ multiplex PCR. That table supplies the V and J calls and clone size; D and trimming were determined from the DNA. The data contain roughly 440,000 clones, around 88% of them singletons. From germline, CDR1 is SGDLS and CDR2 YYNGEE. The CDR3 extends over 16 amino acids. With 0 bases clipped from V and 0 bases from J, the junction kept 2 bases outside the gene matches. While infection was still active, Seattle patients were enrolled and then followed longitudinally.

The sample taken for sequencing was peripheral blood. This chain links TRBV9 with TRBJ2-2; TRBD1 matches 7 bases. This TCR derives from a woman between 50 and 59 years old with COVID-19, enrolled during active disease. The CDR3 DNA reads TGTGCCAGCAGCGTAGGCACAGGGGCGAACACCGGGGAGCTGTTTTTT. Protein product: CASSVGTGANTGELFF.